The 21 T cell receptor beta chains listed next were all sequenced from one sample in a study of T cell changes during pregnancy in multiple sclerosis. Produced via immunoSEQ multiplex PCR; TCRdb's table is partial and in-frame only. The sample has about 39,000 clones, around 93% seen once. Sequencing was performed on CD4+ T cells from peripheral blood mononuclear cells, taken after pregnancy. All receptors come from a female donor with multiple sclerosis, enrolled in a pregnancy study.

The chain joins TRBV6-5 to TRBJ1-3; TRBD1 agrees at 7 bases. This CDR3 has 15 amino acids. Germline assignment: CDR1 MNHEY and CDR2 SVGAGI. V shed 6 bases and J 5 bases; nucleotides not matched to a gene: 10. The CDR3 protein is CASSRQGVERNTIYF. In nucleotides, the CDR3 is TGTGCCAGCAGCAGACAGGGAGTCGAGAGAAACACCATATATTTT.

This chain joins TRBV5-1 and TRBJ2-3; D is ambiguous. There are 15 residues in the CDR3. Trimming left V 9 bases short and J 0 bases short, with 17 bases between. Looked up from germline, CDR1 is SGHRS and CDR2 is YFSETQ. The CDR3 sequence: CATSSDGLSTDTQYF. CDR3 DNA: TGCGCCACTTCCAGCGATGGCCTTAGCACAGATACGCAGTATTTT.

V gene TRBV4-1 combines with J gene TRBJ1-1; unclear D gene. The CDR3 has 16 residues. CDR1 MGHRA and CDR2 YSYEKL come from the germline V gene. Deletions cut 6 bases from V and 1 base from J, with 18 bases between. The CDR3: CASRPAHSFPNTEAFF. The CDR3 nucleotides read TGCGCCAGCAGGCCCGCCCACTCCTTTCCGAACACTGAAGCTTTCTTT.

J is TRBJ1-1 and V is TRBV6-6; 9 bases map to TRBD1. Germline-derived CDR1 and CDR2 are MNHNY and SVGAGI (reference sequence). Germline trimming cut 2 bases from V and 3 bases from J; bases unmatched to any gene: 1. CDR3 length: 14 amino acids. Here the CDR3 reads CASSYGQGYTEAFF. The CDR3 region has the DNA TGTGCCAGCAGTTACGGACAGGGGTACACTGAAGCTTTCTTT.

The chain recombines TRBV2 with TRBJ1-2, with a possible D match to TRBD1 (6 bases). This CDR3 is 13 amino acids long. Between the trimmed V and J ends, which lost 6 bases and 4 bases, there was a span of 12 bases. Per germline, CDR1 SNHLY and CDR2 FYNNEI. The CDR3 region is CASRVAGVYGYTF. CDR3 in DNA: TGTGCCAGCAGAGTGGCAGGGGTCTATGGCTACACCTTC.

V is TRBV10-3 and J is TRBJ1-2; D not resolved. Trimming pared 3 bases from V and 8 bases from J, leaving 10 bases between. Germline CDR1 ENHRY, CDR2 SYGVKD. The CDR3 loop spans 12 amino acids. CDR3 DNA sequence: TGTGCCATCAGTGATTGGGCCCGGGGCTACACCTTC. Translation gives CAISDWARGYTF.

J is TRBJ2-1 and V is TRBV4-1, with D possibly matching TRBD1 (6 bases). The CDR3 runs 16 residues. The V end lost 2 bases, the J end lost 6 bases, and 17 bases lay between the germline ends. Germline assignment: CDR1 MGHRA and CDR2 YSYEKL. The CDR3 sequence is CASSQFGTRNLNEQFF. In DNA, the CDR3 is TGCGCCAGCAGCCAATTTGGGACACGGAACCTCAATGAGCAGTTCTTC.

The V call is TRBV4-1, the J call TRBJ2-1; 7 nucleotides align to TRBD2. Germline V gives CDR1 MGHRA, CDR2 YSYEKL. V lost 1 base, J lost 5 bases, and 8 bases stayed unmatched. This CDR3 has 16 residues. The CDR3 bases are TGCGCCAGCAGCCAAGTCTCCCCCCTAGCGGACAATGAGCAGTTCTTC. This encodes CASSQVSPLADNEQFF.

The V gene is TRBV2, the J gene TRBJ2-5, with D possibly TRBD2 on 5 matching bases. CDR1 SNHLY and CDR2 FYNNEI come from the germline V gene. The CDR3 length is 11 residues. Trimming took 8 bases from V and 5 from J, leaving 9 bases between them. The CDR3 loop reads CASSTGETQYF. CDR3 nucleotides: TGTGCCAGCTCAACGGGGGAGACCCAGTACTTC.

The V gene is TRBV10-2, the J gene TRBJ2-5; 10 bases are a match to TRBD1. The ends lost 8 bases at V and 5 bases at J; junction bases unmatched: 11. CDR1 is WSHSY and CDR2 is SAAADI in the germline V gene. This CDR3 is 15 amino acids long. The CDR3 sequence: CASGRRTGGGETQYF. The CDR3 coding sequence is TGCGCCAGCGGCCGAAGGACAGGGGGTGGGGAGACCCAGTACTTC.

This sequence joins TRBV7-9 and TRBJ1-4; no clear D. Trimming shortened V by 1 base and J by 8 bases, and 11 bases separated the two germline ends. The CDR3 is 14 amino acids. Germline lookup yields CDR1 SEHNR and CDR2 FQNEAQ (reference sequence). The CDR3 DNA reads TGTGCCAGCAGCTTAGTCCTGGGAGACGAAAAACTGTTTTTT. Translated: CASSLVLGDEKLFF.

A few counts support this clone. The chain couples TRBV27 to TRBJ2-3, with TRBD1 identical over 12 bases. The germline V gene has CDR1 MNHEY and CDR2 SMNVEV (reference sequence). Trimming removed 3 bases from V and 1 base from J; junction bases left unmatched: 14. There are 20 residues in the CDR3. CDR3 in DNA: TGTGCCAGCAGTTTCTCCGGGACAGGGGGCGGTGTAGGTCGCACAGATACGCAGTATTTT. Amino acids: CASSFSGTGGGVGRTDTQYF.

The rearrangement uses TRBV5-6 and TRBJ2-2; D gene unclear. The CDR3 spans 15 residues. Germline CDR1 and CDR2: SGHDT and YYEEEE. V gave up 0 bases and J gave up 2 bases, with 8 bases separating them. Written as DNA, the CDR3 is TGTGCCAGCAGCTTGGGTGGCTTAAACACCGGGGAGCTGTTTTTT. This translates into CASSLGGLNTGELFF. Based on the CDR3 plus reference TRBV5-6 and TRBJ2-2, the full variable domain is DAGVTQSPTHLIKTRGQQVTLRCSPKSGHDTVSWYQQALGQGPQFIFQYYEEEERQRGNFPDRFSGHQFPNYSSELNVNALLLGDSALYLCASSLGGLNTGELFFGEGSRLTVL.

The chain has TRBV2 and TRBJ1-6, with 9 positions matching TRBD1. CDR1 and CDR2 from the germline V gene are SNHLY and FYNNEI. With 6 bases clipped from V and 3 bases from J, the junction kept 9 bases outside the gene matches. The CDR3 length is 17 residues. CDR3: CASRDLRQGDYNSPLHF. The CDR3 bases are TGTGCCAGCAGGGACTTGCGACAGGGGGACTATAATTCACCCCTCCACTTT.

The chain uses TRBV27 and TRBJ1-5; the D gene is possibly TRBD1 (6 bases). Deletions cut 0 bases from V and 2 bases from J, with 8 bases between. Germline V gene data show CDR1 as MNHEY and CDR2 as SMNVEV (reference sequence). CDR3 length: 15 amino acids. This CDR3 is CASSLSSGGNQPQHF. The CDR3 region has the DNA TGTGCCAGCAGTTTATCGTCAGGGGGCAATCAGCCCCAGCATTTT.

This chain's CDR3 is CASSPPGGSGGANTGELFF. CDR3 coding DNA: TGTGCCAGCAGCCCTCCGGGGGGTAGCGGGGGAGCGAACACCGGGGAGCTGTTTTTT. This rearrangement joins TRBV5-8 to TRBJ2-2; 9 nucleotides agree with TRBD2. Germline-derived CDR1 and CDR2 are SGHTS and YDEGEE. This CDR3 region has 19 residues. V shed 4 bases and J 0 bases; nucleotides not matched to a gene: 13.

The rearrangement uses TRBV7-3 and TRBJ1-6; TRBD1 aligns across 9 bases. J was trimmed by 6 bases and V by 4 bases; bases with no gene match: 1. The V gene's germline CDR1 is SGHTA and CDR2 FQGTGA. CDR3 length equals 14 residues. CDR3 protein: CASSSGQGNSPLHF. CDR3 DNA: TGTGCCAGCAGCTCGGGACAGGGTAATTCACCCCTCCACTTT.

The J gene is TRBJ1-4, the V gene TRBV5-1; no reliable D call. Per the germline V gene, CDR1 is SGHRS and CDR2 is YFSETQ. Deletions cut 0 bases from V and 0 bases from J, with 6 bases between. The CDR3 spans 15 residues. This CDR3 reads CASSLGPSTNEKLFF. CDR3 DNA: TGCGCCAGCAGCTTGGGTCCCTCAACTAATGAAAAACTGTTTTTT.

For this clone: A read error may produce the germline difference seen at one junction end. The rearrangement uses TRBV6-6 and TRBJ1-5; TRBD1 matches at 8 bases. CDR1 MNHNY and CDR2 SVGAGI come from the germline V gene (reference sequence). The CDR3 has 16 amino acids. The CDR3 DNA reads as TGTGCCAGCACTTACGGGACAGGCGGTATTAGTCAGCCCCAGCATTTT. It specifies CASTYGTGGISQPQHF.

The V gene is TRBV7-3, the J gene TRBJ2-1; possibly TRBD2 for D (5 bases). V was cut by 2 bases and J by 1 base, with 9 bases left in between. In germline, CDR1 is SGHTA, CDR2 FQGTGA. The CDR3 consists of 15 residues. The CDR3 coding sequence is TGTGCCAGCAGCTTATACGGGATTTCCTACAATGAGCAGTTCTTC. This codes for CASSLYGISYNEQFF.

J is TRBJ2-2 and V is TRBV19; 9 nucleotides match TRBD1. The CDR3 has 16 residues. Germline CDR1 is LNHDA and CDR2 is SQIVND (reference sequence). The J segment lost 5 bases and the V segment lost 2 bases, leaving 6 bases of the junction unmatched. CDR3 sequence (DNA): TGTGCCAGTAGTATACGGACAGGGGCAGGAACCGGGGAGCTGTTTTTT. The encoded protein is CASSIRTGAGTGELFF.